Listed here are 22 T cell receptor beta chains from one sample, sequenced in a study of cytomegalovirus exposure and HLA in healthy donors. 13 Jbeta primers and 60 Vbeta primers were used for the PCR. Profiling relied on immunoSEQ multiplex PCR, and the TCRdb table lists in-frame clones only, not all of them. Of 110,000 to 150,000 clones listed, roughly 76% were seen once; the top ten hold 1.2%. The sequenced material came from PBMCs. The receptors come from a female donor in good health and CMV-seronegative.

V usage is TRBV29-1 and J usage is TRBJ1-2; D is unclear. Trimming pared 6 bases from V and 6 bases from J, leaving 14 bases between. Germline CDR1 SQVTM, CDR2 ANQGSEA. CDR3 length equals 12 residues. The CDR3: CSVAHYTDGYTF. The CDR3 coding sequence is TGCAGCGTCGCCCACTACACGGATGGCTACACCTTC.

The chain is built from TRBV7-8 and TRBJ2-7, with D maybe TRBD1 (5 bases). The V gene's germline CDR1 is SGHVS and CDR2 FQNEAQ. V was pared by 6 bases and J by 3 bases, with 9 bases between. The CDR3 loop spans 12 amino acids. The CDR3 coding sequence is TGTGCCAGCAGTAGGCAGGGCTACGAGCAGTACTTC. Translated, it gives CASSRQGYEQYF.

This chain joins TRBV5-1 and TRBJ1-5, with D possibly matching TRBD1 (5 bases). The germline V and J ends were trimmed by 0 bases and 5 bases, with 9 bases remaining between them. Germline loops: CDR1 SGHRS, CDR2 YFSETQ. This CDR3 has 14 residues. The CDR3 region is CASSLEGPDQPQHF. Here the CDR3 DNA reads TGCGCCAGCAGCTTGGAGGGGCCGGATCAGCCCCAGCATTTT.

The rearrangement uses TRBV4-2 and TRBJ2-7; D uncertain. The V end was cut by 0 bases, the J end by 3 bases, with 9 bases between. CDR3 length: 14 amino acids. In germline, CDR1 is LGHNA, CDR2 YNFKEQ. CDR3 sequence: CASSQDASVYEQYF. The CDR3 DNA is TGTGCCAGCAGCCAAGATGCATCGGTCTACGAGCAGTACTTC.

This chain uses TRBV7-9 with TRBJ1-1; D gene ambiguous. This CDR3 spans 12 amino acids. V lost 1 base and J 6 bases, leaving 6 bases between the germline ends. Germline-derived CDR1 and CDR2 are SEHNR and FQNEAQ (reference sequence). This CDR3 reads CASSLDSPEAFF. CDR3 sequence (DNA): TGTGCCAGCAGCTTAGATAGCCCTGAAGCTTTCTTT.

The V gene is TRBV25-1, the J gene TRBJ2-7, with a weak D call TRBD1 (6 bases). Germline V gives CDR1 MGHDK, CDR2 SYGVNS. This CDR3 has 16 residues. Trimming cost V 10 bases and J 4 bases, with 26 bases left between them. The CDR3 bases are TGTGCCATCAGCGAGGGTGTCGTGACAGGTTATTACGAGCAGTACTTC. Translated: CAISEGVVTGYYEQYF.

The chain is built from TRBV5-4 and TRBJ2-2; possibly TRBD2 for D (6 bases). The CDR3 is 15 amino acids. The V gene's germline CDR1 is SGHNT and CDR2 YYREEE (reference sequence). Trimming removed 4 bases from V and 6 bases from J, with 16 bases in between. The CDR3 spells CASSPGREIAGELFF. CDR3 sequence (DNA): TGTGCCAGCAGCCCGGGACGGGAGATCGCCGGGGAGCTGTTTTTT.

The chain recombines TRBV5-6 with TRBJ2-7; D unclear. The germline gives CDR1 SGHDT, CDR2 YYEEEE. The CDR3 is 12 residues long. Trimming cost V 6 bases and J 6 bases, with 13 bases left between them. CDR3 DNA sequence: TGTGCCAGCAACTCACGTCTCTCCGAGCAGTACTTC. As protein: CASNSRLSEQYF.

In its sample, this clone was seen a few times. The missing conserved phenylalanine or tryptophan at the end of this CDR3 makes a read error likely. The chain uses TRBV5-1 and TRBJ2-3, with a weak D call TRBD1 (5 bases). The germline V and J ends were trimmed by 1 base and 8 bases, with 11 bases remaining between them. Germline-derived CDR1 and CDR2 are SGHRS and YFSETQ. The CDR3 loop spans 13 amino acids. The CDR3 nucleotides are TGCGCCAGCAGCTTGCAGGGCGAAAGTACGCAGTATGTT. Protein sequence: CASSLQGESTQYV.

This chain joins TRBV10-2 and TRBJ2-5, with D possibly being TRBD1 (5 bases). Germline CDR1 WSHSY, CDR2 SAAADI. The CDR3 is 15 residues long. With 1 base removed from V and 2 bases from J, the gap between germline ends came to 11 bases. The CDR3 bases are TGCGCCAGCAGTGAGTGGTCCGACAGACAAGAGACCCAGTACTTC. The encoded protein is CASSEWSDRQETQYF.

The chain links TRBV28 to TRBJ2-3; D perhaps matches TRBD2 (5 bases). This CDR3 spans 12 amino acids. The germline V and J ends were trimmed by 6 bases and 2 bases, with 6 bases remaining between them. Per germline, CDR1 MDHEN and CDR2 SYDVKM. The CDR3 DNA reads as TGTGCCAGCAGGGACTTCACAGATACGCAGTATTTT. It yields the protein CASRDFTDTQYF. Full variable domain (rest looked up from reference TRBV28 and TRBJ2-3): DVKVTQSSRYLVKRTGEKVFLECVQDMDHENMFWYRQDPGLGLRLIYFSYDVKMKEKGDIPEGYSVSREKKERFSLILESASTNQTSMYLCASRDFTDTQYFGPGTRLTVL.

Only one count was recorded for this clone. The V gene is TRBV2, the J gene TRBJ1-3, with unresolved D. This CDR3 is 13 amino acids long. V lost 7 bases to trimming and J lost 2 bases, with 9 bases between them. CDR1 and CDR2 (germline): SNHLY, FYNNEI. The DNA for the CDR3 is TGTGCCAGCATCGAGGGAACTGGAAACACCATATATTTT. Its translation is CASIEGTGNTIYF.

The CDR3 region is CAISPGHLSDYYGYTF. CDR3 nucleotide sequence: TGTGCCATCAGTCCGGGACACCTTTCAGATTACTATGGCTACACCTTC. The V call is TRBV10-3, the J call TRBJ1-2, with D perhaps matching TRBD1 (6 bases). Trimming removed 5 bases at V and 3 bases at J, with 19 bases between. Germline CDR1 reads ENHRY; CDR2 reads SYGVKD. CDR3 length: 16 residues.

This sequence joins TRBV30 and TRBJ1-5; 9 bases are shared with TRBD1. The germline gives CDR1 GTSNPN, CDR2 SVGIG (reference sequence). This CDR3 region has 14 residues. V lost 1 base, J lost 4 bases, and 2 bases stayed unmatched. The CDR3 protein is CAWSAGTGNQPQHF. DNA for the CDR3: TGTGCCTGGAGTGCCGGGACAGGGAATCAGCCCCAGCATTTT.

The V and J genes are TRBV5-1 and TRBJ2-5, with D tentatively TRBD1 (5 bases). The CDR3 loop spans 14 amino acids. Germline CDR1 SGHRS, CDR2 YFSETQ. Trimming took 0 bases from V and 5 from J, leaving 11 bases between them. The CDR3 region has the DNA TGCGCCAGCAGCTTGGATCAGGGCAGGGAGACCCAGTACTTC. Protein product: CASSLDQGRETQYF.

This clone was seen a few times. The conserved closing phenylalanine or tryptophan is absent in this CDR3, likely reflecting a read error. The gene calls are TRBV27 and TRBJ1-1; TRBD1 matches at 7 bases. The germline V gene encodes CDR1 MNHEY and CDR2 SMNVEV (reference sequence). J was trimmed by 3 bases and V by 6 bases; bases with no gene match: 25. The CDR3 is 20 amino acids. CDR3 region: CASRQRGGGGAPAADTEAFV. In DNA, the CDR3 is TGTGCCAGCAGGCAAAGAGGGGGCGGGGGGGCGCCGGCGGCGGACACTGAAGCTTTCGTT.

This clone was seen just once. As DNA, the CDR3 is TGTGCCAGCAGTGAGGGCCCTGAAAAACTGTTTTTT. Residues: CASSEGPEKLFF. The gene calls are TRBV27 and TRBJ1-4; D is uncertain. The CDR3 length is 12 residues. V lost 5 bases and J lost 7, with 8 bases in between. Germline CDR1 and CDR2: MNHEY and SMNVEV (reference sequence).

The chain employs TRBV2 and TRBJ1-4; TRBD1 aligns across 8 bases. The V segment lost 10 bases and the J segment 8 bases; nucleotides outside the gene matches: 3. This CDR3 contains 11 residues. The germline V gene has CDR1 SNHLY and CDR2 FYNNEI. In DNA form, the CDR3 reads TGTGCCATAGACAGGGGCGAAAAACTGTTTTTT. Translation: CAIDRGEKLFF.

The chain employs TRBV27 and TRBJ2-7; D ambiguous. The length of the CDR3 is 13 residues. Germline values: CDR1 MNHEY, CDR2 SMNVEV (reference sequence). Trimming left V 4 bases short and J 2 bases short, with 9 bases between. For the CDR3, the DNA is TGTGCCAGCAGTTCAACCGGTACCTACGAGCAGTACTTC. This translates into CASSSTGTYEQYF.

J is TRBJ1-5 and V is TRBV28; D possibly corresponds to TRBD1 (6 bases). CDR1 is MDHEN, CDR2 SYDVKM, per germline. The CDR3 is 15 residues long. V shed 2 bases and J shed 2 bases, with 10 bases lying between them. CDR3 residues: CASSLEQGRNQPQHF. The DNA for the CDR3 is TGTGCCAGCAGTTTAGAACAGGGTCGCAATCAGCCCCAGCATTTT.

The rearrangement joins TRBV29-1 to TRBJ2-3; the match to TRBD1 covers 8 bases. Germline CDR1 reads SQVTM; CDR2 reads ANQGSEA. The V segment lost 4 bases and the J segment 1 base; nucleotides outside the gene matches: 7. The CDR3 contains 15 residues. The CDR3 protein is CSVAVGQGRTDTQYF. CDR3 bases: TGCAGCGTTGCCGTCGGACAGGGTCGCACAGATACGCAGTATTTT.

The chain links TRBV29-1 to TRBJ2-4; weak D call: TRBD2 (6 bases). The CDR3 extends over 12 amino acids. Per the germline V gene, CDR1 is SQVTM and CDR2 is ANQGSEA. Between the trimmed V and J ends, which lost 3 bases and 6 bases, there was a span of 9 bases. The CDR3 reads CSVEGTANIQYF. Written as DNA, the CDR3 is TGCAGCGTTGAGGGGACTGCAAACATTCAGTACTTC.